Each of the 9 T cell receptor beta chains below was sequenced from the same sample in a study of cytotoxic CD8 clonotypes in ibrutinib-treated CLL. Clones were sequenced by immunoSEQ multiplex PCR, and TCRdb holds only the in-frame ones, with some missing. The table includes more than 110,000 clones, 80% detected once. Sequenced material: PBMCs, taken after 36 months of ibrutinib treatment. Receptors were obtained from a human donor with chronic lymphocytic leukemia.

This clone was observed a handful of times. This chain links TRBV5-5 with TRBJ2-5; the D gene is possibly TRBD1 (5 bases). This CDR3 contains 17 residues. Germline-derived CDR1 and CDR2 are SGHKS and YYEKEE (reference sequence). Trimming took off 0 bases at V and 5 bases at J, with 20 bases between the two ends. CDR3 protein: CASSLAFKGRHWETQYF. The CDR3 DNA is TGTGCCAGCAGCTTGGCCTTTAAGGGGCGTCATTGGGAGACCCAGTACTTC.

The chain has TRBV4-1 and TRBJ1-1, with 8 bases aligning to TRBD1. CDR3 size: 15 residues. V was clipped by 4 bases and J by 6 bases; unmatched bases: 10. Germline CDR1 reads MGHRA; CDR2 reads YSYEKL. The CDR3 bases are TGCGCCAGCAGCCTTCCGGACAGGGCGTGGGCTGAAGCTTTCTTT. It translates to CASSLPDRAWAEAFF.

V gene TRBV19 combines with J gene TRBJ1-3, with D perhaps TRBD1 (5 bases). This CDR3 region has 14 residues. CDR1 and CDR2 from the germline V gene are LNHDA and SQIVND (reference sequence). Trimming pared 6 bases from V and 0 bases from J, leaving 9 bases between. The CDR3 spells CASRRQSSGNTIYF. Written as DNA, the CDR3 is TGTGCCAGTAGAAGACAGAGCTCTGGAAACACCATATATTTT. Looking up the rest from reference TRBV19 and TRBJ1-3 gives the full variable domain: DGGITQSPKYLFRKEGQNVTLSCEQNLNHDAMYWYRQDPGQGLRLIYYSQIVNDFQKGDIAEGYSVSREKKESFPLTVTSAQKNPTAFYLCASRRQSSGNTIYFGEGSWLTVV.

J is TRBJ2-7 and V is TRBV11-3; D gene uncertain. Germline V lookup: CDR1 SGHNT, CDR2 YENEEA. V lost 0 bases to trimming and J lost 0 bases, with 6 bases between them. The CDR3 extends over 14 amino acids. For the CDR3, the DNA is TGTGCCAGCAGCTTAGAACCGAGCTCCTACGAGCAGTACTTC. This gives the protein CASSLEPSSYEQYF.

This CDR3 reads CASSLGPTVAGLETQYF. The CDR3 coding sequence is TGCGCCAGCAGCTTGGGGCCGACTGTAGCGGGGTTGGAGACCCAGTACTTC. The chain combines TRBV5-1 with TRBJ2-5; 8 nucleotides line up with TRBD2. Germline CDR1 SGHRS, CDR2 YFSETQ. The CDR3 contains 17 residues. V dropped 0 bases and J dropped 5; count of bases not matched to a gene: 12.

CDR3 in DNA: TGTGCCAGCAGGATGCTGGGGACTAGCGGGAGGTGGCACACCGGGGAGCTGTTTTTT. It is translated as CASRMLGTSGRWHTGELFF. This chain connects TRBV5-4 to TRBJ2-2, with 15 positions matching TRBD2. In germline, CDR1 is SGHNT, CDR2 YYREEE (reference sequence). The CDR3 has 19 amino acids. The trim removed 5 bases at V and 3 bases at J, leaving 11 bases unmatched.

V usage is TRBV30 and J usage is TRBJ1-5, with D perhaps TRBD1 (5 bases). V was clipped by 2 bases and J by 4 bases, with 15 bases between them. CDR3 size: 15 residues. Germline V gene lookup returns CDR1 GTSNPN and CDR2 SVGIG (reference sequence). CDR3: CAWSRGRASNQPQHF. The DNA for the CDR3 is TGTGCCTGGAGTAGGGGCAGGGCGTCTAATCAGCCCCAGCATTTT.

The chain couples TRBV6-6 to TRBJ2-5; no clear D gene. Germline values: CDR1 MNHNY, CDR2 SVGAGI (reference sequence). This CDR3 has 11 residues. Trimming cost V 5 bases and J 4 bases, with 5 bases left between them. The CDR3 region has the DNA TGTGCCAGCAGTCGAGGAGAGACCCAGTACTTC. Translating it yields CASSRGETQYF.

The chain links TRBV18 to TRBJ1-4; D unclear. This CDR3 has 17 residues. Trimming cost V 3 bases and J 1 base, with 15 bases left between them. CDR1 and CDR2 (germline): KGHSH, LQKENI. This chain's CDR3 is CASSPLARSETNEKLFF. CDR3 coding DNA: TGTGCCAGCTCACCGTTGGCCAGGAGTGAAACTAATGAAAAACTGTTTTTT.